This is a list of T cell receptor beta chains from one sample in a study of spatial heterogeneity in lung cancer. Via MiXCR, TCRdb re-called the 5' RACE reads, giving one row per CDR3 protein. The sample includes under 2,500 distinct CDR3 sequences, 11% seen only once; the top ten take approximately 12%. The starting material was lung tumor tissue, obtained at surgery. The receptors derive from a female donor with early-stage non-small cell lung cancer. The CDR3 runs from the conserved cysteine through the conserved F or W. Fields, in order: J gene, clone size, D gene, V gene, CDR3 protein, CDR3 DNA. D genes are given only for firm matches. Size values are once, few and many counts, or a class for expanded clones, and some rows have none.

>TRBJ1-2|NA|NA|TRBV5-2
CASNGQGNYGYTF
TGTGCCAGCAACGGACAGGGTAACTATGGCTACACCTTC
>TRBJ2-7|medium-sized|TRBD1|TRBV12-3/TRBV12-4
CASSNRDSGSYEQYF
TGTGCCAGCAGTAATCGGGACAGTGGGTCCTACGAGCAGTACTTC
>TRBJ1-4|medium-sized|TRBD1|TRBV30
CAWSQTGGDEKLFF
TGTGCCTGGAGCCAGACAGGGGGCGATGAAAAACTGTTTTTT
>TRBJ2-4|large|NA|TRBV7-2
CASSQIGGAKNIQYF
TGTGCCAGCAGCCAAATAGGAGGAGCCAAAAACATTCAGTACTTC
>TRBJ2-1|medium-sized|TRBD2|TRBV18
CASLGLPQFF
TGTGCCAGCCTGGGACTACCTCAGTTCTTC
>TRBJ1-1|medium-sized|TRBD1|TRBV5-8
CASKMGQSHTEAFF
TGTGCCAGCAAAATGGGACAGTCTCACACTGAAGCTTTCTTT
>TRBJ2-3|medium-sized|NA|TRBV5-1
CASSTDGRTDTQYF
TGCGCCAGCAGCACCGATGGACGCACAGATACGCAGTATTTT
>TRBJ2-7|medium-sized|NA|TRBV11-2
CASSARATAGSSYEQYF
TGTGCCAGCAGCGCTAGGGCGACAGCGGGCAGCTCCTACGAGCAGTACTTC
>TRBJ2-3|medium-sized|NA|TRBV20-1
CSATPGVAPTQYF
TGCAGTGCCACCCCTGGAGTAGCTCCTACGCAGTATTTT
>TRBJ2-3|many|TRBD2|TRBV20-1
CSGSRPSGGETDTQYF
TGCAGTGGCAGTCGTCCTAGCGGGGGGGAGACAGATACGCAGTATTTT
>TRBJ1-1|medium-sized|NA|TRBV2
CASNGDKNTEAFF
TGTGCCAGCAATGGGGACAAGAACACTGAAGCTTTCTTT
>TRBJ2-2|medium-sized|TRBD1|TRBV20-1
CSATGDTGELFF
TGCAGTGCGACAGGGGACACCGGGGAGCTGTTTTTT
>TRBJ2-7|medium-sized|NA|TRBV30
CAWSVGTGHQYF
TGTGCCTGGAGTGTAGGGACGGGGCACCAGTACTTC
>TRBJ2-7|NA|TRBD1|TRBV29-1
CSVVDRGQSYEQYF
TGCAGCGTAGTAGACAGGGGCCAATCCTACGAGCAGTACTTC
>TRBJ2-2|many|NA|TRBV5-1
CASSLHVNTGELFF
TGCGCCAGCAGCTTGCATGTGAACACCGGGGAGCTGTTTTTT
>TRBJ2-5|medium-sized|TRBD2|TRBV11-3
CASSLAGGAAETQYF
TGTGCCAGCAGCTTAGCGGGGGGGGCAGCAGAGACCCAGTACTTC
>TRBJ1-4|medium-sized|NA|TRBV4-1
CASSRTPRGDGEKLFF
TGCGCCAGCAGCCGTACCCCGCGAGGGGATGGCGAAAAACTGTTTTTT
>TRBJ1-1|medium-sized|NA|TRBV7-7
CASSLDVSAEAFF
TGTGCCAGCAGCTTAGATGTTTCGGCTGAAGCTTTCTTT
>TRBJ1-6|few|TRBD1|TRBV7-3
CASSPGGNSPLHF
TGTGCCAGCAGCCCAGGGGGGAATTCACCCCTCCACTTT
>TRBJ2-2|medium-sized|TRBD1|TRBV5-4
CASSPSGTGLFSNTGELFF
TGTGCCAGCAGCCCTAGTGGGACAGGGCTCTTCTCGAACACCGGGGAGCTGTTTTTT
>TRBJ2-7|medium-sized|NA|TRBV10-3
CAISEYPTVGSYEQYF
TGTGCCATCAGTGAGTACCCGACAGTAGGGTCCTACGAGCAGTACTTC
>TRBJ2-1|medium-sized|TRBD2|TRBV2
CASSVASGGAEQFF
TGTGCCAGCAGTGTGGCTAGCGGGGGGGCTGAGCAGTTCTTC
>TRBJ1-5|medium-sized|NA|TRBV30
CAWSDRVNQPQHF
TGTGCCTGGAGTGACCGGGTGAATCAGCCCCAGCATTTT
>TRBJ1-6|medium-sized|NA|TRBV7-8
CASSEHGDSYNSPLHF
TGTGCCAGCAGTGAACACGGGGACTCCTATAATTCACCCCTCCACTTT
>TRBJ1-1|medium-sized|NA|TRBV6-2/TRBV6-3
CASKGYTEAFF
TGTGCCAGCAAGGGGTACACTGAAGCTTTCTTT
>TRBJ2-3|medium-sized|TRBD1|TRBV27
CASSFSPRRQGVNTQYF
TGTGCCAGCAGTTTTTCACCCCGTCGACAGGGGGTAAATACGCAGTATTTT
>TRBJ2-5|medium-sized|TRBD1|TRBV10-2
CASRADRGPVETQYF
TGCGCCAGCAGAGCAGACAGGGGACCGGTTGAGACCCAGTACTTC
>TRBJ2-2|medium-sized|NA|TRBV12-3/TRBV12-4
CASRGAMRTGELFF
TGTGCCAGCAGAGGAGCCATGCGGACCGGGGAGCTGTTTTTT
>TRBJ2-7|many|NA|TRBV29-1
CSVDRGVENEQYF
TGCAGCGTTGATAGGGGCGTTGAGAACGAGCAGTACTTC
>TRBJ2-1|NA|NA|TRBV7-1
CASSSSQVLGPSGEQFF
TGTGCCAGCAGCTCCTCTCAGGTACTTGGCCCAAGCGGTGAGCAGTTCTTC
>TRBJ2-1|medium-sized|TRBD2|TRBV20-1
CSARDTTSGGDYNEQFF
TGCAGTGCTAGAGATACAACTAGCGGGGGTGACTACAATGAGCAGTTCTTC
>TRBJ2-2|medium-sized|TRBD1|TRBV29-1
CSVEQGVPRELFF
TGCAGCGTTGAACAGGGGGTTCCCCGGGAGCTGTTTTTT
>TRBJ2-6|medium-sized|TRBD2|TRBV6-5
CASSYSGGANGANVLTF
TGTGCCAGCAGTTACAGCGGGGGGGCCAATGGGGCCAACGTCCTGACTTTC
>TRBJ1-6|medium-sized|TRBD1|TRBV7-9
CASSLVGQDLVGGSPLHF
TGTGCCAGCAGCTTAGTGGGACAGGACCTCGTAGGGGGATCACCCCTCCACTTT
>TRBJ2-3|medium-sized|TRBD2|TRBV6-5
CAIGGGDTQYF
TGTGCCATCGGCGGGGGGGATACGCAGTATTTT
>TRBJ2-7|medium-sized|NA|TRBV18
CASSPTHEQYF
TGTGCCAGCTCACCAACCCACGAGCAGTACTTC
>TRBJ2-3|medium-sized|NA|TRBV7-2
CASSHPSSDTQYF
TGTGCCAGCAGTCACCCATCCTCAGATACGCAGTATTTT
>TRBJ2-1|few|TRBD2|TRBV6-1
CASSEQAGRGDNEQFF
TGTGCCAGCAGTGAGCAGGCAGGGAGGGGAGACAATGAGCAGTTCTTC
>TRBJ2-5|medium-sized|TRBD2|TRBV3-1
CASAGTIGGETQYF
TGTGCCAGCGCCGGGACCATCGGGGGGGAGACCCAGTACTTC
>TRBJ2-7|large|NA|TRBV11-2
CASSPFGEQYF
TGTGCCAGCAGCCCTTTTGGCGAGCAGTACTTC
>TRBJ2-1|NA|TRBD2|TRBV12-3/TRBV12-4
CASSLRRPGLAGGLLNEQFF
TGTGCCAGCAGTTTGAGGAGGCCGGGACTAGCGGGAGGATTATTAAATGAGCAGTTCTTC
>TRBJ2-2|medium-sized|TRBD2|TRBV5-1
CASSLTSGGAGELFF
TGCGCCAGCAGCTTGACCAGCGGGGGTGCCGGGGAGCTGTTTTTT
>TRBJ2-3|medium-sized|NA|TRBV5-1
CASSIGTAKGDTQYF
TGCGCCAGCAGCATCGGGACCGCTAAAGGGGATACGCAGTATTTT
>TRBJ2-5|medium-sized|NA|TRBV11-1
CASAVRDPFQETQYF
TGTGCCAGCGCCGTAAGGGACCCCTTCCAAGAGACCCAGTACTTC
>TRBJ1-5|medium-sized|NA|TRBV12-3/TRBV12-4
CASSLLGANQPQHF
TGTGCCAGCAGTTTGTTGGGGGCCAATCAGCCCCAGCATTTT
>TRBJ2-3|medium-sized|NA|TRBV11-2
CASSPRGRGTNTDTQYF
TGTGCCAGCAGCCCACGGGGACGGGGGACCAACACAGATACGCAGTATTTT
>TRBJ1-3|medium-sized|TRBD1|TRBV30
CAWSVSRGPGNTIYF
TGTGCCTGGAGTGTATCCAGGGGGCCTGGAAACACCATATATTTT
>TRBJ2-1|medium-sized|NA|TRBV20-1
CSASAGAVYNEQFF
TGCAGTGCTAGCGCGGGGGCGGTATACAATGAGCAGTTCTTC
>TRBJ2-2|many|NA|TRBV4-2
CASSQAGTKNTGELFF
TGTGCCAGCAGCCAAGCCGGGACCAAGAACACCGGGGAGCTGTTTTTT
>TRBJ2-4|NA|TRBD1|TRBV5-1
CASSSRSGTGINIQYF
TGCGCCAGCAGCTCTAGATCCGGGACAGGTATAAACATTCAGTACTTC
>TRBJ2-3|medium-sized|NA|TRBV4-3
CASSQGWGTDTQYF
TGCGCCAGCAGCCAAGGTTGGGGAACAGATACGCAGTATTTT
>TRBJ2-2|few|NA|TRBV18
CASSRAPPGTNTGELFF
TGTGCCAGCTCACGGGCACCTCCGGGGACGAACACCGGGGAGCTGTTTTTT
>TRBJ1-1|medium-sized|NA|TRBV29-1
CSVPGSVLNTEAFF
TGCAGCGTCCCCGGATCTGTCCTGAACACTGAAGCTTTCTTT
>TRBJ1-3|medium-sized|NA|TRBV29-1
CSARGGFSGNTIYF
TGCAGCGCCCGAGGGGGGTTCTCTGGAAACACCATATATTTT
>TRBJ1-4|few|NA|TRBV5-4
CASSHRVGSEKLFF
TGTGCCAGCAGCCACAGAGTTGGAAGCGAAAAACTGTTTTTT
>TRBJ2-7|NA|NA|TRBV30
CAWSDAYEQYF
TGTGCCTGGAGCGATGCCTACGAGCAGTACTTC
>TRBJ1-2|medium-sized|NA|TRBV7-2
CASSPQGNDLYTF
TGTGCCAGCAGCCCACAAGGCAACGACCTCTACACCTTC
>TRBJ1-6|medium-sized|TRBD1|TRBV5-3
CARSCWTGRNSPLHF
TGTGCCAGAAGCTGCTGGACAGGGCGTAATTCACCCCTCCACTTT